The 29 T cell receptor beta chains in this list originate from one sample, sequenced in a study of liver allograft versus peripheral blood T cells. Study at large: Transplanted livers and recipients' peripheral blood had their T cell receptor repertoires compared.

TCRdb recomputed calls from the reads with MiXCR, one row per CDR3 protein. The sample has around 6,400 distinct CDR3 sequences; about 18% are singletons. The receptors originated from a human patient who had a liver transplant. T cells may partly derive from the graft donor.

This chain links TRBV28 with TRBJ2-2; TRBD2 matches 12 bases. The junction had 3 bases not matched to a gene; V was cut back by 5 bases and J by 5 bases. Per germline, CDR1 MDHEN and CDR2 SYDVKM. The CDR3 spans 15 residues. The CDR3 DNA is TGTGCCAGCAGTACCGGGACTAGCGGGACCGGGGAGCTGTTTTTT. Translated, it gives CASSTGTSGTGELFF.

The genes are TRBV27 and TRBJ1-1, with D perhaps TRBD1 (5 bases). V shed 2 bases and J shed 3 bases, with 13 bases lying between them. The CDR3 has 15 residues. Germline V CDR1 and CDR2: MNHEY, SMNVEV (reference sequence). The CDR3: CASSLSWGGYTEAFF. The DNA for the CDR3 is TGTGCCAGCAGTTTAAGTTGGGGGGGGTACACTGAAGCTTTCTTT.

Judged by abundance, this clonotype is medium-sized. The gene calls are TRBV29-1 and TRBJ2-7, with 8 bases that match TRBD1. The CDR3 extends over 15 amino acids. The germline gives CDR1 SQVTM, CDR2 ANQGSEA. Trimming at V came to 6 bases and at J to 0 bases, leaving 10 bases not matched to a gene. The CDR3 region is CSVVPGGPTSYEQYF. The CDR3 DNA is TGCAGCGTAGTTCCAGGGGGCCCTACCTCCTACGAGCAGTACTTC.

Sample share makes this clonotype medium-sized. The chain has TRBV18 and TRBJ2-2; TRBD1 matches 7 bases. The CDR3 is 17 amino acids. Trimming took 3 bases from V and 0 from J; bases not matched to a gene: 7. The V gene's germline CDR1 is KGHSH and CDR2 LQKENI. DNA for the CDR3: TGTGCCAGCTCACCGGGACAGCTTTTCGCGAACACCGGGGAGCTGTTTTTT. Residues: CASSPGQLFANTGELFF.

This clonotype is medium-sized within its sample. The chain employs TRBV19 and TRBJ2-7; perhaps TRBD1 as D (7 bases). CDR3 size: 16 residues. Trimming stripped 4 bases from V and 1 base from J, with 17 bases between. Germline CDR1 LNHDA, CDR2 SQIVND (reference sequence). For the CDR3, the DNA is TGTGCCAGTAGTACCGGACAGGCCGGGGGTTCCTACGAGCAGTACTTC. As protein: CASSTGQAGGSYEQYF. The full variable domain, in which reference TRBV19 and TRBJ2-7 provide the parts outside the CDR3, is DGGITQSPKYLFRKEGQNVTLSCEQNLNHDAMYWYRQDPGQGLRLIYYSQIVNDFQKGDIAEGYSVSREKKESFPLTVTSAQKNPTAFYLCASSTGQAGGSYEQYFGPGTRLTVT.

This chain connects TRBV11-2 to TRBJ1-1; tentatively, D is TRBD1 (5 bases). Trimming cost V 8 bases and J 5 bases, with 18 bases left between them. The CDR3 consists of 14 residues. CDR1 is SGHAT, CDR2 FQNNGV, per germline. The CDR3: CASVPRGRGTEAFF. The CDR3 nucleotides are TGTGCCAGCGTCCCTCGGGGCCGGGGTACTGAAGCTTTCTTT. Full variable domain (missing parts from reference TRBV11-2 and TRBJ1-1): EAGVAQSPRYKIIEKRQSVAFWCNPISGHATLYWYQQILGQGPKLLIQFQNNGVVDDSQLPKDRFSAERLKGVDSTLKIQPAKLEDSAVYLCASVPRGRGTEAFFGQGTRLTVV.

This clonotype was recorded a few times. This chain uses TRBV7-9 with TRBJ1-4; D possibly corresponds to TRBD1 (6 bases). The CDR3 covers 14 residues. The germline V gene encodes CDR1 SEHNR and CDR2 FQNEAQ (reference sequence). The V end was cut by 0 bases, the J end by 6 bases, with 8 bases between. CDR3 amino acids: CASSLATGYEKLFF. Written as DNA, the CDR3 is TGTGCCAGCAGCTTAGCAACAGGGTATGAAAAACTGTTTTTT.

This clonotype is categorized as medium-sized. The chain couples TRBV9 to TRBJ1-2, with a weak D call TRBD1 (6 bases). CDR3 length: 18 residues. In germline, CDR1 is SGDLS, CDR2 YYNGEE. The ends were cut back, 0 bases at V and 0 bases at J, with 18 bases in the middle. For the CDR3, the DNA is TGTGCCAGCAGCGTAGGGACAGCGTCCTTCTTTACTAACTATGGCTACACCTTC. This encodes CASSVGTASFFTNYGYTF.

CDR3 in amino acids: CASGRLEQFF. The CDR3 DNA follows: TGTGCCAGCGGAAGGCTGGAGCAGTTCTTC. This chain joins TRBV5-6 and TRBJ2-1, with unresolved D. Germline-derived CDR1 and CDR2 are SGHDT and YYEEEE. V dropped 7 bases and J dropped 10 bases, with 9 bases sitting between them. The CDR3 consists of 10 residues.

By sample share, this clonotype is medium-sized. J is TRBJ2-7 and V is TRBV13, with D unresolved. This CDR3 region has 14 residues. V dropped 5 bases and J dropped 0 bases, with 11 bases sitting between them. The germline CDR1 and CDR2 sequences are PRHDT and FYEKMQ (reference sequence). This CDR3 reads CASSLGPVSYEQYF. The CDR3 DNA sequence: TGTGCCAGCAGCCTGGGCCCCGTCTCCTACGAGCAGTACTTC.

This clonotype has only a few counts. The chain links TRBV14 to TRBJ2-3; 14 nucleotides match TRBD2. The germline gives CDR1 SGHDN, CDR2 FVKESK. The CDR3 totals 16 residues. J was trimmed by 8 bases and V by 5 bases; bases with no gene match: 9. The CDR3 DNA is TGTGCCAGCAGCGCCACGGGACTAGCGGGAGCGGCTACGCAGTATTTT. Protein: CASSATGLAGAATQYF.

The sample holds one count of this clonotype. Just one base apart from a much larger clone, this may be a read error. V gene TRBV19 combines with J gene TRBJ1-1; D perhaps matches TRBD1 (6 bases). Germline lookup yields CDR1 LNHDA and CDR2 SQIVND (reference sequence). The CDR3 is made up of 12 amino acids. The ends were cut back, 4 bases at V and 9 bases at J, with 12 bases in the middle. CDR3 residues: CASSTGQLQAFF. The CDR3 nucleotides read TGTGCCAGTAGTACCGGACAGTTACAAGCTTTCTTT.

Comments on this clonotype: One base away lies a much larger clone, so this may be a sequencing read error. For the CDR3, the DNA is TGTGCCAGCAGTTTCCCCGGACAGGGGTCCTACGAGCAGTACTTC. Its translation is CASSFPGQGSYEQYF. The chain employs TRBV27 and TRBJ2-7; 9 nucleotides agree with TRBD1. Germline V gene lookup returns CDR1 MNHEY and CDR2 SMNVEV (reference sequence). With V trimmed by 3 bases and J by 1 base, 4 bases remained unmatched. CDR3 size: 15 residues.

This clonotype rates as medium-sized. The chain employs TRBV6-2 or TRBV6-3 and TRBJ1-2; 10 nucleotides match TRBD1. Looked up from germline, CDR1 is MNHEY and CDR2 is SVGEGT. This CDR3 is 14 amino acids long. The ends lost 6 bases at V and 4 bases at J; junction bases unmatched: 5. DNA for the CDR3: TGTGCCAGCAGCCCGGGACAGGGGATCTATGGCTACACCTTC. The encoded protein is CASSPGQGIYGYTF.

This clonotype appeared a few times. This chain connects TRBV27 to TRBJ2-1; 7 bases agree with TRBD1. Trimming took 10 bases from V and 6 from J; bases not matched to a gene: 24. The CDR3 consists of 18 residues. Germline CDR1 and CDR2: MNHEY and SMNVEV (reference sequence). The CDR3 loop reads CATRRQGVDNGRFNEQFF. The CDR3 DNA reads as TGTGCCACCCGTCGGCAGGGGGTGGATAACGGTCGGTTCAATGAGCAGTTCTTC.

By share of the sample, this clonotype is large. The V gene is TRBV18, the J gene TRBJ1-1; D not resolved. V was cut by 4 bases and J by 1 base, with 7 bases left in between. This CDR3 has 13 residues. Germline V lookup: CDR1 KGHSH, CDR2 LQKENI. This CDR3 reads CASSLQENTEAFF. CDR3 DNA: TGTGCCAGCTCACTTCAGGAGAACACTGAAGCTTTCTTT.

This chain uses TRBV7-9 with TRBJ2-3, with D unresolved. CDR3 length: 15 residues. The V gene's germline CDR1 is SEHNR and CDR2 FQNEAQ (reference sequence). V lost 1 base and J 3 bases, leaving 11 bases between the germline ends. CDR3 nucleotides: TGTGCCAGCAGCTTAGGTTCTTTCGGGACAGATACGCAGTATTTT. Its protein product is CASSLGSFGTDTQYF.

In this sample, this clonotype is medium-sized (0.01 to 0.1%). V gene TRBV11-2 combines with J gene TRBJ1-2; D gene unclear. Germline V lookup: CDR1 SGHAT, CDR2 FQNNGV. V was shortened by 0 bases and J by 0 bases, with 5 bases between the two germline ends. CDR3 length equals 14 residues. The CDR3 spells CASSLELANYGYTF. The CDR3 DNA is TGTGCCAGCAGCTTAGAATTGGCTAACTATGGCTACACCTTC.

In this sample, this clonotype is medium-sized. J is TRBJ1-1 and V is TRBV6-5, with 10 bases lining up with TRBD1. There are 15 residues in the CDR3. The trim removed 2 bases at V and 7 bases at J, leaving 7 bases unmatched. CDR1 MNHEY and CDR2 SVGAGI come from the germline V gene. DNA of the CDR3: TGTGCCAGCAGTTACCGGCCTGGGACAGGGGTTGAAGCTTTCTTT. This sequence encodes CASSYRPGTGVEAFF.

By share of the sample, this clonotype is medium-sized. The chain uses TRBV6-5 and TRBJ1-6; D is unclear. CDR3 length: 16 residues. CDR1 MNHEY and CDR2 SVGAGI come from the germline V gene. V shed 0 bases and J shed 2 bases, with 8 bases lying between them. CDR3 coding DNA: TGTGCCAGCAGTTACTCCGGGGTCCCCTATAATTCACCCCTCCACTTT. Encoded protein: CASSYSGVPYNSPLHF.

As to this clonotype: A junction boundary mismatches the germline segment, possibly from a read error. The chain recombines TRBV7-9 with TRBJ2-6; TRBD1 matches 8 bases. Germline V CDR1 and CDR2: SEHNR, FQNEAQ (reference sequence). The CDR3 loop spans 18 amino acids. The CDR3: CASSPRQGRLSGANVPTF. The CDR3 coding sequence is TGTGCCAGCAGCCCCCGACAGGGGCGCCTCTCTGGGGCCAACGTCCCGACTTTC.

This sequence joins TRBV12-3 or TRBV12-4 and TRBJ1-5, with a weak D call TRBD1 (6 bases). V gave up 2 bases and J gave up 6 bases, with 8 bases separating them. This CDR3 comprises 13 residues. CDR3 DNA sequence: TGTGCCAGCAGTTTAAGCAGGGGTCAGCCCCAGCATTTT. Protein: CASSLSRGQPQHF.

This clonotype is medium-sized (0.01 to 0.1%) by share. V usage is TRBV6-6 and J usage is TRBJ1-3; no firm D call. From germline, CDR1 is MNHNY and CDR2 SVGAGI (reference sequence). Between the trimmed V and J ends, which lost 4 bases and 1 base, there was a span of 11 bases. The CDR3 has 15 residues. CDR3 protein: CASSLMTGSGNTIYF. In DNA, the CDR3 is TGTGCCAGCAGTTTAATGACGGGGTCTGGAAACACCATATATTTT.

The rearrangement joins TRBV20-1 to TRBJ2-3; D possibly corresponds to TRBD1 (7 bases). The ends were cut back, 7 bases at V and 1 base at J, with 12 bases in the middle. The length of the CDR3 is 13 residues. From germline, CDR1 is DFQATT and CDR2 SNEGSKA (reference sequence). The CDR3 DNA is TGCAGTGTCAGGGGGGTCCGCACAGATACGCAGTATTTT. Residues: CSVRGVRTDTQYF.

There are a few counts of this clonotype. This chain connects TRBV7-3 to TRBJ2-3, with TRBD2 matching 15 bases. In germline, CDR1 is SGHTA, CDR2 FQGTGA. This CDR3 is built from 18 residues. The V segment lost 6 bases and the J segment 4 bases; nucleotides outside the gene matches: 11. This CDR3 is CASRPAPGLAGGSDTQYF. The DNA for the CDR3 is TGTGCCAGCAGGCCCGCTCCGGGACTAGCGGGGGGCTCAGATACGCAGTATTTT.

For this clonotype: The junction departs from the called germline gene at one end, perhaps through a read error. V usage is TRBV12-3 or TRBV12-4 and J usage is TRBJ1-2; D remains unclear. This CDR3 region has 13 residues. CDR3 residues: CASSRRTRYGNTF. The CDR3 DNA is TGTGCCAGCAGTCGCCGGACGAGATATGGCAACACCTTC.

DNA for the CDR3: TGTGCCAGTAGTTACCTAGCGGGGGGGAGCGGTGAGCAGTTCTTC. It codes for CASSYLAGGSGEQFF. This chain connects TRBV19 to TRBJ2-1; 12 bases line up with TRBD2. Germline V gene sequence: CDR1 LNHDA, CDR2 SQIVND (reference sequence). CDR3 length: 15 residues. With V trimmed by 5 bases and J by 9 bases, 8 bases remained unmatched.

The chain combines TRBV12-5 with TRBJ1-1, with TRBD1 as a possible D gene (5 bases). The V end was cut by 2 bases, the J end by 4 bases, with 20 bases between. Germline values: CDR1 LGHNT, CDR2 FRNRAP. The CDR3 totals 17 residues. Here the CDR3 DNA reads TGTGCTAGTGGTTTGCGGGAAGGGGCCAGTTCGGGCACTGAAGCTTTCTTT. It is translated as CASGLREGASSGTEAFF.

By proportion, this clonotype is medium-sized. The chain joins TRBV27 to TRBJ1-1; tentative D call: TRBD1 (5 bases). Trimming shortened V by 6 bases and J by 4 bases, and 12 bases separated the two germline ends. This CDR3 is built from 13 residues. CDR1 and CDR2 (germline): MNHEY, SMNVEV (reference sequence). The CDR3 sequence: CASRPQGFTEAFF. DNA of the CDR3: TGTGCCAGCAGACCGCAGGGTTTCACTGAAGCTTTCTTT.